This is a list of T cell receptor beta chains from one sample in a study of control samples from healthy donors and cancer patients. Clones were sequenced by immunoSEQ multiplex PCR, and TCRdb holds only the in-frame ones, with some missing. Of about 120,000 clones in the sample, around 87% are singletons; the top ten hold around 1.1%. The sequencing input was PBMCs. Source of these receptors: a woman aged 45-65 years with colorectal cancer. Each CDR3 is given with its conserved first and last residue. A D gene is named only where the DNA matches it firmly. Clone size appears in some rows only: once, few, many, or a class for an expanded clone.

v_call: TRBV9
d_call: TRBD1
clone_size: -
j_call: TRBJ1-3
cdr3_aa: CASSATGTARSGNTIYF
cdr3_nt: TGTGCCAGCAGCGCCACCGGGACAGCCAGATCTGGAAACACCATATATTTT

v_call: TRBV5-1
d_call: -
clone_size: -
j_call: TRBJ2-5
cdr3_aa: CASSLGKQGAQETQYF
cdr3_nt: TGCGCCAGCAGCTTGGGGAAACAGGGTGCCCAAGAGACCCAGTACTTC

v_call: TRBV6-5
d_call: -
clone_size: -
j_call: TRBJ2-2
cdr3_aa: CASRGVAIKIGELFF
cdr3_nt: TGTGCCAGCAGGGGAGTGGCTATCAAAATCGGGGAGCTGTTTTTT

v_call: TRBV19
d_call: TRBD1
clone_size: -
j_call: TRBJ1-4
cdr3_aa: CASSTGQAINEKLFF
cdr3_nt: TGTGCCAGTAGTACGGGACAGGCGATCAATGAAAAACTGTTTTTT

v_call: TRBV19
d_call: -
clone_size: -
j_call: TRBJ1-1
cdr3_aa: CASRPRGTNTEAFF
cdr3_nt: TGTGCCAGTAGGCCGCGGGGGACGAACACTGAAGCTTTCTTT

v_call: TRBV7-6
d_call: TRBD2
clone_size: -
j_call: TRBJ2-1
cdr3_aa: CASSLITSGGSGEQFF
cdr3_nt: TGTGCCAGCAGCTTAATAACTAGCGGGGGTTCTGGTGAGCAGTTCTTC

v_call: TRBV28
d_call: -
clone_size: -
j_call: TRBJ1-2
cdr3_aa: CASSLWRQAKGYGYTF
cdr3_nt: TGTGCCAGCAGTTTATGGAGACAGGCAAAGGGCTATGGCTACACCTTC

v_call: TRBV4-1
d_call: -
clone_size: once
j_call: TRBJ2-3
cdr3_aa: CASSYRSTPPRDTQYF
cdr3_nt: TGCGCCAGCAGCTATCGCAGCACCCCCCCCCGGGATACGCAGTATTTT

v_call: TRBV7-9
d_call: -
clone_size: -
j_call: TRBJ2-3
cdr3_aa: CASSSASDTQYF
cdr3_nt: TGTGCCAGCAGTAGTGCGTCGGATACGCAGTATTTT

v_call: TRBV24-1
d_call: -
clone_size: -
j_call: TRBJ1-3
cdr3_aa: CATSDLSRGTGNTIYF
cdr3_nt: TGTGCCACCAGTGATTTGTCCAGGGGTACTGGAAACACCATATATTTT

v_call: TRBV5-1
d_call: -
clone_size: -
j_call: TRBJ2-1
cdr3_aa: CASSQFRYEQFF
cdr3_nt: TGCGCCAGCAGTCAGTTTCGTTATGAGCAGTTCTTC

v_call: TRBV6-6
d_call: TRBD1
clone_size: -
j_call: TRBJ1-1
cdr3_aa: CASSQPGQGRLLAEAFF
cdr3_nt: TGTGCCAGCAGTCAACCGGGACAGGGGAGGTTGTTGGCTGAAGCTTTCTTT

v_call: TRBV11-2
d_call: -
clone_size: -
j_call: TRBJ2-3
cdr3_aa: CASSLAFGFTDTQYF
cdr3_nt: TGTGCCAGCAGCTTAGCGTTCGGGTTTACAGATACGCAGTATTTT

v_call: TRBV27
d_call: -
clone_size: -
j_call: TRBJ2-1
cdr3_aa: CASSPRGSEQFF
cdr3_nt: TGTGCCAGCAGTCCCCGGGGTAGCGAGCAGTTCTTC

v_call: TRBV28
d_call: TRBD1
clone_size: -
j_call: TRBJ1-2
cdr3_aa: CASSFYRGYYGYTF
cdr3_nt: TGTGCCAGCAGTTTTTACAGGGGGTACTATGGCTACACCTTC

v_call: TRBV7-9
d_call: TRBD1
clone_size: -
j_call: TRBJ2-7
cdr3_aa: CASSSTWDRGTFNEQYF
cdr3_nt: TGTGCCAGCAGCTCCACTTGGGACAGGGGAACCTTTAACGAGCAGTACTTC

v_call: TRBV3-1/TRBV3-2
d_call: -
clone_size: -
j_call: TRBJ1-5
cdr3_aa: CASSPTGGGDQPQHF
cdr3_nt: TGTGCCAGCAGCCCGACGGGGGGTGGGGATCAGCCCCAGCATTTT

v_call: TRBV11-2
d_call: TRBD2
clone_size: -
j_call: TRBJ2-2
cdr3_aa: CASRPSGGAGELFF
cdr3_nt: TGTGCCAGCAGACCTAGCGGGGGGGCCGGGGAGCTGTTTTTT

v_call: TRBV27
d_call: -
clone_size: -
j_call: TRBJ1-6
cdr3_aa: CASSFRGSPLHF
cdr3_nt: TGTGCCAGCAGTTTCAGGGGTTCACCCCTCCACTTT

v_call: TRBV5-1
d_call: -
clone_size: -
j_call: TRBJ2-2
cdr3_aa: CASSLDLNTGELFF
cdr3_nt: TGCGCCAGCAGCTTGGATCTCAACACCGGGGAGCTGTTTTTT

v_call: TRBV18
d_call: -
clone_size: -
j_call: TRBJ2-7
cdr3_aa: CASSPRAQGLAYEQYF
cdr3_nt: TGTGCCAGCTCACCGCGTGCTCAGGGGTTGGCCTACGAGCAGTACTTC

v_call: TRBV11-2
d_call: -
clone_size: -
j_call: TRBJ1-6
cdr3_aa: CASSDYGSPLHF
cdr3_nt: TGTGCCAGCAGCGATTACGGCTCACCCCTCCACTTT

v_call: TRBV9
d_call: -
clone_size: few
j_call: TRBJ2-5
cdr3_aa: CASSGGRRATQETQYF
cdr3_nt: TGTGCCAGCAGCGGCGGTCGGAGGGCTACCCAAGAGACCCAGTACTTC

v_call: TRBV19
d_call: TRBD1
clone_size: -
j_call: TRBJ2-7
cdr3_aa: CASSVKQGYEQYF
cdr3_nt: TGTGCCAGTAGTGTAAAACAGGGGTACGAGCAGTACTTC

v_call: TRBV7-2
d_call: -
clone_size: -
j_call: TRBJ2-7
cdr3_aa: CASSLVSGSYEQYF
cdr3_nt: TGTGCCAGCAGCTTAGTGAGCGGTTCCTACGAGCAGTACTTC

v_call: TRBV5-1
d_call: TRBD2
clone_size: -
j_call: TRBJ2-1
cdr3_aa: CASSFSSGSDYEQFF
cdr3_nt: TGCGCCAGCAGCTTCAGTAGCGGGAGTGATTATGAGCAGTTCTTC

v_call: TRBV14
d_call: TRBD1
clone_size: once
j_call: TRBJ1-2
cdr3_aa: CASSRSRQGILRGYTF
cdr3_nt: TGTGCCAGCAGCCGAAGTAGACAGGGAATTCTCCGTGGCTACACCTTC

v_call: TRBV9
d_call: TRBD1
clone_size: -
j_call: TRBJ2-1
cdr3_aa: CASSVATTGTGSDNEQFF
cdr3_nt: TGTGCCAGCAGCGTTGCAACTACCGGGACAGGGTCCGACAATGAGCAGTTCTTC

v_call: TRBV5-1
d_call: -
clone_size: -
j_call: TRBJ1-2
cdr3_aa: CASSATPGPYGYTF
cdr3_nt: TGCGCCAGCAGCGCAACCCCTGGGCCCTATGGCTACACCTTC

v_call: TRBV19
d_call: -
clone_size: -
j_call: TRBJ2-7
cdr3_aa: CASSIGGTRLSEQYF
cdr3_nt: TGTGCCAGTAGTATAGGCGGGACACGCCTCTCCGAGCAGTACTTC

v_call: TRBV30
d_call: -
clone_size: -
j_call: TRBJ1-4
cdr3_aa: CAWRSSAFEKLFF
cdr3_nt: TGTGCCTGGAGATCGTCGGCCTTTGAAAAACTGTTTTTT

v_call: TRBV7-3
d_call: TRBD2
clone_size: -
j_call: TRBJ2-1
cdr3_aa: CASSSLAGANEQFF
cdr3_nt: TGTGCCAGCAGCTCTCTAGCGGGAGCTAATGAGCAGTTCTTC

v_call: TRBV19
d_call: -
clone_size: -
j_call: TRBJ1-4
cdr3_aa: CASSHADEKLFF
cdr3_nt: TGTGCCAGTAGCCACGCGGATGAAAAACTGTTTTTT

v_call: TRBV19
d_call: TRBD1
clone_size: -
j_call: TRBJ1-5
cdr3_aa: CARPTTGGEGRFANQPQHF
cdr3_nt: TGTGCCAGGCCCACTACAGGGGGCGAAGGTAGGTTCGCCAATCAGCCCCAGCATTTT

v_call: TRBV19
d_call: -
clone_size: -
j_call: TRBJ1-4
cdr3_aa: CASSIRDREGKLFF
cdr3_nt: TGTGCCAGTAGTATCCGGGACCGGGAAGGAAAACTGTTTTTT

v_call: TRBV6-6
d_call: -
clone_size: -
j_call: TRBJ2-3
cdr3_aa: CASTEDGYTDTQYF
cdr3_nt: TGTGCCAGCACCGAGGACGGTTACACAGATACGCAGTATTTT

v_call: TRBV9
d_call: -
clone_size: -
j_call: TRBJ2-2
cdr3_aa: CASSVGAGTNTGELFF
cdr3_nt: TGTGCCAGCAGCGTAGGGGCGGGCACTAACACCGGGGAGCTGTTTTTT

v_call: TRBV7-2
d_call: -
clone_size: -
j_call: TRBJ2-2
cdr3_aa: CASSLLPGIGELFF
cdr3_nt: TGTGCCAGCAGCTTATTGCCGGGGATCGGGGAGCTGTTTTTT

v_call: TRBV2
d_call: TRBD1
clone_size: -
j_call: TRBJ1-5
cdr3_aa: CASSPGGTGPQHF
cdr3_nt: TGTGCCAGCAGTCCAGGGGGGACAGGGCCCCAGCATTTT

v_call: TRBV7-1
d_call: TRBD2
clone_size: -
j_call: TRBJ2-3
cdr3_aa: CASSSFRVFAPTSGRTHLSDTQYF
cdr3_nt: TGTGCCAGCAGCTCATTCAGGGTTTTCGCTCCGACTAGCGGGAGGACCCACCTCTCAGATACGCAGTATTTT

v_call: TRBV7-7
d_call: -
clone_size: -
j_call: TRBJ2-2
cdr3_aa: CASSLGGTVNTGELFF
cdr3_nt: TGTGCTAGCAGCTTAGGAGGGACAGTTAACACCGGGGAGCTGTTTTTT

v_call: TRBV5-1
d_call: TRBD1
clone_size: -
j_call: TRBJ2-7
cdr3_aa: CASSPGQYEQYF
cdr3_nt: TGCGCCAGCAGCCCGGGACAGTACGAGCAGTACTTC

v_call: TRBV28
d_call: TRBD1
clone_size: -
j_call: TRBJ2-7
cdr3_aa: CASSFGTAYEQYF
cdr3_nt: TGTGCCAGCAGTTTCGGGACAGCCTACGAGCAGTACTTC

v_call: TRBV5-1
d_call: -
clone_size: -
j_call: TRBJ1-1
cdr3_aa: CASQVGVENTEAFF
cdr3_nt: TGCGCCAGCCAGGTAGGCGTGGAGAACACTGAAGCTTTCTTT

v_call: TRBV5-6
d_call: -
clone_size: -
j_call: TRBJ1-4
cdr3_aa: CASSFSGAGVEKLFF
cdr3_nt: TGTGCCAGCAGCTTCTCGGGGGCGGGTGTTGAAAAACTGTTTTTT

v_call: TRBV19
d_call: -
clone_size: -
j_call: TRBJ2-7
cdr3_aa: CASSSGGFSYEQYF
cdr3_nt: TGTGCCAGTAGTAGCGGCGGATTCTCCTACGAGCAGTACTTC

v_call: TRBV6-5
d_call: TRBD1
clone_size: once
j_call: TRBJ1-1
cdr3_aa: CASSSRQGGDTEAFF
cdr3_nt: TGTGCCAGCAGTTCTAGACAGGGTGGAGACACTGAAGCTTTCTTT

v_call: TRBV21-1
d_call: -
clone_size: -
j_call: TRBJ1-4
cdr3_aa: CASSKALGQLSEKLFF
cdr3_nt: TGTGCCAGCAGCAAAGCTCTCGGACAGCTTTCTGAAAAACTGTTTTTT

v_call: TRBV5-1
d_call: TRBD1
clone_size: -
j_call: TRBJ2-2
cdr3_aa: CASTSGQGGTGELFF
cdr3_nt: TGCGCCAGCACTTCAGGACAGGGTGGCACCGGGGAGCTGTTTTTT

v_call: TRBV3-1/TRBV3-2
d_call: -
clone_size: -
j_call: TRBJ2-1
cdr3_aa: CASSQSGRRYEQFF
cdr3_nt: TGTGCCAGCAGCCAGAGTGGGAGGAGGTATGAGCAGTTCTTC

v_call: TRBV11-2
d_call: TRBD1
clone_size: few
j_call: TRBJ2-2
cdr3_aa: CASSRTGLATGELFF
cdr3_nt: TGTGCCAGCAGCCGGACAGGGTTGGCCACCGGGGAGCTGTTTTTT

v_call: TRBV11-3
d_call: TRBD1
clone_size: -
j_call: TRBJ2-5
cdr3_aa: CASSRSGTVQETQYF
cdr3_nt: TGTGCCAGCAGTAGATCAGGGACAGTCCAAGAGACCCAGTACTTC